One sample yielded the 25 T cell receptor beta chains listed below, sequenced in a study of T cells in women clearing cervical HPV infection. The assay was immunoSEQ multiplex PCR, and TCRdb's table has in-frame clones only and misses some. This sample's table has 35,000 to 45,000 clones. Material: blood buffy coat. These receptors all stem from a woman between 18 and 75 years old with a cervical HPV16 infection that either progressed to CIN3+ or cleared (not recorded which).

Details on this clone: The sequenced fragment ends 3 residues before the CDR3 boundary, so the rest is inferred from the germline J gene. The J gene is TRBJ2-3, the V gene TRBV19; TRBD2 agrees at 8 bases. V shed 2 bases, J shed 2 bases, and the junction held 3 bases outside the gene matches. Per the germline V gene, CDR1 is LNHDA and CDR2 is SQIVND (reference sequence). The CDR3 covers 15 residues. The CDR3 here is CASSITSGNTDTQYF. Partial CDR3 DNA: TGTGCCAGTAGTATAACTAGCGGAAACACAGATACG. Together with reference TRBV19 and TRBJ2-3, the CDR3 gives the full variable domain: DGGITQSPKYLFRKEGQNVTLSCEQNLNHDAMYWYRQDPGQGLRLIYYSQIVNDFQKGDIAEGYSVSREKKESFPLTVTSAQKNPTAFYLCASSITSGNTDTQYFGPGTRLTVL.

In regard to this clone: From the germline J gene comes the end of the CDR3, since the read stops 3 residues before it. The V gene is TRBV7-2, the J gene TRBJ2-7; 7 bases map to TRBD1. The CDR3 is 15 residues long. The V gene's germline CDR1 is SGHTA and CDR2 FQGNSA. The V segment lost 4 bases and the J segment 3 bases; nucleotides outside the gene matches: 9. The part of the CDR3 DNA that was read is TGTGCCAGCAGCTCGTACGGGACAGCCTACTACGAG. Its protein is CASSSYGTAYYE. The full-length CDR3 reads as CASSSYGTAYYEQYF.

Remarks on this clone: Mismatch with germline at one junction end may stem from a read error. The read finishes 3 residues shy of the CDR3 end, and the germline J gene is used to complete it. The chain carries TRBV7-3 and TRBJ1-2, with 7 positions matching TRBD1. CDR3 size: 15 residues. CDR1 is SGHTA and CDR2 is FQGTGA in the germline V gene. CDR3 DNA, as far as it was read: TGTGCCAGCGGCTTAACAGGGACAGCCCAGTATGGC. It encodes CASGLTGTAQYG. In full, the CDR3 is CASGLTGTAQYGYTF.

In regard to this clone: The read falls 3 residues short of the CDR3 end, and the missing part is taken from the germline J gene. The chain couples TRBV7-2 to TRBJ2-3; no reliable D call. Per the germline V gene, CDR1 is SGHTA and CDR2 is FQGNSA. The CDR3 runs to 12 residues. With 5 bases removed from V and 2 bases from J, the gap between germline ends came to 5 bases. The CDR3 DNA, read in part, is TGTGCCAGCAGCACATACACAGATACG. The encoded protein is CASSTYTDT. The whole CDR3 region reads CASSTYTDTQYF.

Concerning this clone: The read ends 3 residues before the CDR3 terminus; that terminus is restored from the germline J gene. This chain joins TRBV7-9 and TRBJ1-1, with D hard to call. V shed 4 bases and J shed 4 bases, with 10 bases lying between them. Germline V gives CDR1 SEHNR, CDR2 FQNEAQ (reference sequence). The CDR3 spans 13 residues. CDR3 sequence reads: CASSYQPGTEAFF. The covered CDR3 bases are TGTGCCAGCAGCTACCAACCCGGCACTGAA.

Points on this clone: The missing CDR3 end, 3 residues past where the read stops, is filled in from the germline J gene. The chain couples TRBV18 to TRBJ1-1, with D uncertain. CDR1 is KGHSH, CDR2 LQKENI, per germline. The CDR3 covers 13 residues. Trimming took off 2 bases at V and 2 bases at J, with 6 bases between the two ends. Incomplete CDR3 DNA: TGTGCCAGCTCACCAAATCCAAACACTGAA. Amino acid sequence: CASSPNPNTE. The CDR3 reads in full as CASSPNPNTEAFF.

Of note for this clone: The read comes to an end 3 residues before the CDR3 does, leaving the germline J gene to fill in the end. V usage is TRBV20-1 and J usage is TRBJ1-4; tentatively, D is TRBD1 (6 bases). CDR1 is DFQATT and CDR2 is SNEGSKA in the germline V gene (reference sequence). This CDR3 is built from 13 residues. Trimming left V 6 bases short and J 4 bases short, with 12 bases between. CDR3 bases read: TGCAGTGCCAAGGACAGCCATAATGAAAAA. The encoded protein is CSAKDSHNEK. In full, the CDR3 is CSAKDSHNEKLFF.

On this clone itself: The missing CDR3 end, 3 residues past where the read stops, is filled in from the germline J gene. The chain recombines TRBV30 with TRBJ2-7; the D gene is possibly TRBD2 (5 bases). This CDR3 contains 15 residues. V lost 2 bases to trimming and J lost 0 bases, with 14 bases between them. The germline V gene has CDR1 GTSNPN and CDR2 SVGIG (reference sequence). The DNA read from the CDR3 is TGTGCCTGGAGTTTGGGCGGACTTGGCTCCTACGAG. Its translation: CAWSLGGLGSYE. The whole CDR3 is CAWSLGGLGSYEQYF.

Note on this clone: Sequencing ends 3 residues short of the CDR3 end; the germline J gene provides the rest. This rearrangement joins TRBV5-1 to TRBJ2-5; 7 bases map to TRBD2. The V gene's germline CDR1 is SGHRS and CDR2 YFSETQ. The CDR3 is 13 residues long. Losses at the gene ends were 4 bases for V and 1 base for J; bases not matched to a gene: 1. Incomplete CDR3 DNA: TGCGCCAGCAGCGCTAGCGGCCAAGAGACC. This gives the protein CASSASGQET. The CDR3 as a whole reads CASSASGQETQYF.

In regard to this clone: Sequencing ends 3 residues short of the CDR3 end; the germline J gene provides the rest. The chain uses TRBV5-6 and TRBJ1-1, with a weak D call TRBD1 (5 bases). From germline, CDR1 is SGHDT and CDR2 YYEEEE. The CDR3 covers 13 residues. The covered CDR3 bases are TGTGCCAGCAGCGTCGAAGAAAGGGGAGAA. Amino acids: CASSVEERGE. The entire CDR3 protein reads CASSVEERGEAFF.

This CDR3 is CSVSFGLNYGYTF. The DNA read from the CDR3 is TGCAGCGTTAGCTTCGGACTCAACTATGGC. The J gene is TRBJ1-2, the V gene TRBV29-1, with unresolved D. The read falls 3 residues short of the CDR3 end, and the missing part is taken from the germline J gene. Trimming shortened V by 5 bases and J by 2 bases, and 12 bases separated the two germline ends. Germline CDR1 is SQVTM and CDR2 is ANQGSEA. CDR3 length: 13 residues.

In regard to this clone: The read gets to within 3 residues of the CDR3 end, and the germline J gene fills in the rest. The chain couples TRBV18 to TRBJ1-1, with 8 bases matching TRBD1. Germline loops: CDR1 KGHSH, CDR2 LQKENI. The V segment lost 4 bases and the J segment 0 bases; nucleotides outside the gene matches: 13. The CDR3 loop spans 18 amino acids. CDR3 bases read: TGTGCCAGCTCACAGACAGGGGACACTTCTACTTTGAACACTGAA. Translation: CASSQTGDTSTLNTE. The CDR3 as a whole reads CASSQTGDTSTLNTEAFF.

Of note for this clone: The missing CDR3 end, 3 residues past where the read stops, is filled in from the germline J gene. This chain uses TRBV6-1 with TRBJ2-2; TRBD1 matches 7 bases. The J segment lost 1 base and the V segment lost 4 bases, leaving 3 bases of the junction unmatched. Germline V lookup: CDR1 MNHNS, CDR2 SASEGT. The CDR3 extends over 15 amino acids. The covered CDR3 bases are TGTGCCAGCAGTGTCTACAGGGGGAACACCGGGGAG. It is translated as CASSVYRGNTGE. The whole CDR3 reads CASSVYRGNTGELFF.

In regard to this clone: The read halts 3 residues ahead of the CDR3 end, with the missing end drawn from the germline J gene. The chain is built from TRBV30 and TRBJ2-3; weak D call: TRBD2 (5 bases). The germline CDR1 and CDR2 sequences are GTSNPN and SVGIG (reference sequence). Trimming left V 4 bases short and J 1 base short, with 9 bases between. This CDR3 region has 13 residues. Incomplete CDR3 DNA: TGTGCCTGGACTCGGGGTGGCACAGATACG. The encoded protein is CAWTRGGTDT. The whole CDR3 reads CAWTRGGTDTQYF.

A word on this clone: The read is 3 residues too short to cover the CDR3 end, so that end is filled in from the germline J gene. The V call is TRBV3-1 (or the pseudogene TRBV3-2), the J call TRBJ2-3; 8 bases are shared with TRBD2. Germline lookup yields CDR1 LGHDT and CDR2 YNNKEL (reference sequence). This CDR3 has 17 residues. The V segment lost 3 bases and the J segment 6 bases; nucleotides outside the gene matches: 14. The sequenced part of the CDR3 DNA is TGTGCCAGCAGCCAGCCCACTAGCGGTTTTCAAGGCGATACG. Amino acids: CASSQPTSGFQGDT. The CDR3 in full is CASSQPTSGFQGDTQYF.

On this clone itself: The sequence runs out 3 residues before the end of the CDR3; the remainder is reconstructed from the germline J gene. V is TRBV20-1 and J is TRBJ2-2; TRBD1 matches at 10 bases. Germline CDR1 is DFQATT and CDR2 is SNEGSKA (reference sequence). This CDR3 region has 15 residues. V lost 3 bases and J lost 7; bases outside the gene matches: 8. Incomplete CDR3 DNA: TGCAGTGCTAGCCCGGGACAGGGGCCCAGCGGGGAG. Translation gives CSASPGQGPSGE. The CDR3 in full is CSASPGQGPSGELFF.

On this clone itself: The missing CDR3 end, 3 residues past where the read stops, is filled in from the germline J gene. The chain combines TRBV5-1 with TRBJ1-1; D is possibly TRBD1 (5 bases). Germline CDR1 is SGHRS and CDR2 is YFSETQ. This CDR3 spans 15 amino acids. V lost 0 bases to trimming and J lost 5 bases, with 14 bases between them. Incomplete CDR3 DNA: TGCGCCAGCAGCTTGGTGGCCTCCGGGGGAACTGAA. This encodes CASSLVASGGTE. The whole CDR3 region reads CASSLVASGGTEAFF.

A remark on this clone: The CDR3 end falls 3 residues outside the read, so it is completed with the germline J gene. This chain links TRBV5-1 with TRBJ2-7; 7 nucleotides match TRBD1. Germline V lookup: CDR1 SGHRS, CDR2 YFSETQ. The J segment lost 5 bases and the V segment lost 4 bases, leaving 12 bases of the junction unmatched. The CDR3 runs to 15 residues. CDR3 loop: CASSGRTGEWDEQYF. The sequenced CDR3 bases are TGCGCCAGCAGCGGTCGCACAGGGGAATGGGACGAG.

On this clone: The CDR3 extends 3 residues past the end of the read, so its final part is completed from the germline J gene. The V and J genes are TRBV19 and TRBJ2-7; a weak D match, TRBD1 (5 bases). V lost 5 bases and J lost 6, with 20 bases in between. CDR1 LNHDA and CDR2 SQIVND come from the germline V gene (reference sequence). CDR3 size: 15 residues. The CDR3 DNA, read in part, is TGTGCCAGTAGTCTTTCAGGGAAGCACTACGTCGAG. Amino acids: CASSLSGKHYVE. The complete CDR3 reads CASSLSGKHYVEQYF.

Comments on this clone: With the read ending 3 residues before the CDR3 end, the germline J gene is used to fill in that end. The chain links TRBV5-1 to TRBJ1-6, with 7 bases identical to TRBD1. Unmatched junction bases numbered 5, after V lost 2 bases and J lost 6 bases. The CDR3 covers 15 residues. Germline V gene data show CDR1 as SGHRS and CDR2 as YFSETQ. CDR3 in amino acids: CASSFGTDINSPLHF. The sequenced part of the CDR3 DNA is TGCGCCAGCAGCTTCGGGACAGATATTAATTCACCC.

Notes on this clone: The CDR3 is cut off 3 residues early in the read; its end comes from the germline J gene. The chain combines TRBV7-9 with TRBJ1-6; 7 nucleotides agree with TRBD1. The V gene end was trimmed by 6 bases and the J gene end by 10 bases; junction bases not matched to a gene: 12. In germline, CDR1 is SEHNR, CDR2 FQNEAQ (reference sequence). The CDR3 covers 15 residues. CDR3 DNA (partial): TGTGCCAGCAGGCATAGACAGGGCGAGGTATCACCC. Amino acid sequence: CASRHRQGEVSP. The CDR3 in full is CASRHRQGEVSPLHF.

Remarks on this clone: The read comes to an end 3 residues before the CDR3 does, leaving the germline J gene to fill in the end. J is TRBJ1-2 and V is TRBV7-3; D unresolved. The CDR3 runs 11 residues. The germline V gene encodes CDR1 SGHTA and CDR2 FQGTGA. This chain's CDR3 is CASSPLQDYTF. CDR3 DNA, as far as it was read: TGTGCCAGCAGCCCCCTCCAGGAC.

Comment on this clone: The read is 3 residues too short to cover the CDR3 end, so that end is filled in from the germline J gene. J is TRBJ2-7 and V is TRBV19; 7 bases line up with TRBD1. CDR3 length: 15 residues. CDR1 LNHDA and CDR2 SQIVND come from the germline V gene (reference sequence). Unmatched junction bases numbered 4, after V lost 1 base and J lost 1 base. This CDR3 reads CASSIAQGESYEQYF. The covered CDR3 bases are TGTGCCAGTAGTATAGCCCAGGGGGAGTCCTACGAG.

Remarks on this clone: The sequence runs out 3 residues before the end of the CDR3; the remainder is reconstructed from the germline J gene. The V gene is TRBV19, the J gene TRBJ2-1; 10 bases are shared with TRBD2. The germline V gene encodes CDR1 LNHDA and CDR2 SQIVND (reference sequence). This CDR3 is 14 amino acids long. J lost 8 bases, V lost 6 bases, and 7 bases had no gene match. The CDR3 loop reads CASSPVAGGYEQFF. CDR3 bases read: TGTGCCAGTAGCCCCGTAGCGGGGGGATATGAG.

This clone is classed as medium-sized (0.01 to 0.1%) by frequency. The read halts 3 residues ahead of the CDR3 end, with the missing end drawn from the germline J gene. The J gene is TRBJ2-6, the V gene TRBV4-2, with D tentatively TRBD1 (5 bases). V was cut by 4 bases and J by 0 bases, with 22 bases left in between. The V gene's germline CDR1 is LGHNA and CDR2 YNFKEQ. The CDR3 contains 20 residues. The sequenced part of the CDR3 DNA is TGTGCCAGCAGCCCATGGGTGGGGCAGGGTTTTATCTCTGGGGCCAACGTC. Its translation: CASSPWVGQGFISGANV. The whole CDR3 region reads CASSPWVGQGFISGANVLTF.